Shown below are 30 T cell receptor beta chains from a single sample sequenced in a study of CD8+CD57+ T cells in acquired aplastic anemia. Patients chosen for sequencing had CD8+CD57+ cells that had expanded, as shown by flow cytometry. TCR beta VDJ and CDR3 profiles were obtained from a genomic DNA template. TCRdb reprocessed the reads with MiXCR, giving one entry per CDR3 protein. The table lists roughly 190,000 distinct CDR3 sequences, just under 50% of them singletons. The sample comprised sorted CD4+, CD8+, or CD8+CD57+ T cells (not recorded which) from PBMCs. The receptors were sampled from a human donor with aplastic anemia.

There are a few counts of this clonotype. The chain employs TRBV2 and TRBJ1-5; D unresolved. Germline V gene sequence: CDR1 SNHLY, CDR2 FYNNEI. The CDR3 has 15 amino acids. The V end was cut by 5 bases, the J end by 2 bases, with 13 bases between. This chain's CDR3 is CASSLRDWGNQPQHF. In DNA form, the CDR3 reads TGTGCCAGCAGTCTCCGGGATTGGGGCAATCAGCCCCAGCATTTT.

The chain employs TRBV18 and TRBJ2-3; D might be TRBD2 (5 bases). The CDR3 is 18 amino acids. Germline V CDR1 and CDR2: KGHSH, LQKENI. Trimming cost V 6 bases and J 0 bases, with 22 bases left between them. DNA for the CDR3: TGTGCCAGCTCCTGGAGAGGGAACGCCCGAACTAGCACAGATACGCAGTATTTT. Translated, it gives CASSWRGNARTSTDTQYF.

This clonotype was observed a few times. CDR3 DNA: TGTGCCAGCACCTCCTCGGGATCTGGAAACACCATATATTTT. Residues: CASTSSGSGNTIYF. This chain uses TRBV25-1 with TRBJ1-3; D is undetermined. Germline V gene lookup returns CDR1 MGHDK and CDR2 SYGVNS. V was shortened by 7 bases and J by 1 base, with 11 bases between the two germline ends. The CDR3 is made up of 14 amino acids.

This clonotype was observed a single time. This chain uses TRBV25-1 with TRBJ1-1; a possible D gene is TRBD1 (5 bases). The CDR3 contains 15 residues. CDR1 is MGHDK, CDR2 SYGVNS, per germline. The V and J ends lost 2 bases and 0 bases respectively, with 10 bases between them. The CDR3 loop reads CASSEAGPLNTEAFF. CDR3 DNA: TGTGCCAGCAGTGAAGCAGGGCCACTGAACACTGAAGCTTTCTTT.

The gene calls are TRBV20-1 and TRBJ1-2; the D is unclear. This CDR3 has 14 amino acids. Per the germline V gene, CDR1 is DFQATT and CDR2 is SNEGSKA (reference sequence). V was clipped by 4 bases and J by 0 bases, with 12 bases between them. The CDR3 nucleotides read TGCAGTGCTATATTCTTATGTGCTAACTATGGCTACACCTTC. Translating it yields CSAIFLCANYGYTF.

V is TRBV10-3 and J is TRBJ1-1, with TRBD1 as a possible D gene (5 bases). Germline CDR1 and CDR2: ENHRY and SYGVKD. The CDR3 is made up of 11 amino acids. The V gene lost 6 bases and the J gene lost 9 bases, with 11 bases spanning the gap. For the CDR3, the DNA is TGTGCCATCAGAGAAGAGGGGAAAGCTTTCTTT. It codes for CAIREEGKAFF.

The chain is built from TRBV29-1 and TRBJ1-6; 9 bases align to TRBD1. Trimming cost V 6 bases and J 14 bases; bases outside gene matches: 11. Germline V lookup: CDR1 SQVTM, CDR2 ANQGSEA. This CDR3 is 13 amino acids long. CDR3 bases: TGCAGCGTCGGGACAGGGACCACAGGGGCCCTCCACTTT. It yields the protein CSVGTGTTGALHF.

This clonotype was picked up many times. The rearrangement uses TRBV7-2 and TRBJ1-2; TRBD1 is a possible D gene (6 bases). Trimming took off 1 base at V and 4 bases at J, with 13 bases between the two ends. CDR1 is SGHTA, CDR2 FQGNSA, per germline. The length of the CDR3 is 15 residues. The CDR3 DNA reads TGTGCCAGCAGCTTAGAAGGGGGGCTCCTCTATGGCTACACCTTC. Protein product: CASSLEGGLLYGYTF.

This clonotype was observed many times. V and J are TRBV5-1 and TRBJ2-2, with 8 nucleotides matching TRBD2. CDR3 length: 12 amino acids. V shed 9 bases and J 4 bases; nucleotides not matched to a gene: 2. CDR1 and CDR2 (germline): SGHRS, YFSETQ. The DNA of the CDR3 is TGCGCCACCCGGGGGGGCACCGGGGAGCTGTTTTTT. This codes for CATRGGTGELFF.

This clonotype came up a few times. The V gene is TRBV7-8, the J gene TRBJ1-2; TRBD1 might be the D (5 bases). The V end was cut by 2 bases, the J end by 4 bases, with 8 bases between. Germline CDR1 reads SGHVS; CDR2 reads FQNEAQ. The CDR3 sequence is 13 residues long. The CDR3 loop is CASSLSGTYGYTF. The CDR3 DNA follows: TGTGCCAGCAGCTTATCCGGGACCTATGGCTACACCTTC.

A word on this clonotype: The junction does not match germline at one end; this may be a read error. V usage is TRBV10-1 and J usage is TRBJ2-2, with 7 bases fitting TRBD1. CDR3 length: 15 residues. CDR1 WNHNN and CDR2 SYGVQD come from the germline V gene (reference sequence). This CDR3 reads CACSWGQLYTGELFF. The CDR3 coding sequence is TGTGCCTGCAGCTGGGGACAGCTTTACACCGGGGAGCTGTTTTTT.

There are a few counts of this clonotype. The chain recombines TRBV10-2 with TRBJ2-6; no clear D gene. Germline CDR1 is WSHSY and CDR2 is SAAADI. This CDR3 has 16 amino acids. V was pared by 0 bases and J by 0 bases, with 6 bases between. CDR3 loop: CASSESSGSGANVLTF. The CDR3 bases are TGCGCCAGCAGTGAGTCTTCGGGCTCTGGGGCCAACGTCCTGACTTTC.

This clonotype was detected a few times. The rearrangement links TRBV20-1 to TRBJ1-2; 7 nucleotides line up with TRBD1. The CDR3 is 11 residues long. In germline, CDR1 is DFQATT, CDR2 SNEGSKA (reference sequence). J gave up 8 bases and V 2 bases, and 2 bases lay outside the gene matches. This CDR3 reads CSARYRGGYTF. CDR3 nucleotides: TGCAGTGCTAGATACAGGGGAGGCTACACCTTC.

This clonotype was picked up many times. The J gene is TRBJ1-1, the V gene TRBV5-6; no definite D call. The CDR3 covers 16 residues. Trimming cost V 2 bases and J 0 bases, with 14 bases left between them. Germline CDR1 is SGHDT and CDR2 is YYEEEE. The CDR3, as DNA: TGTGCCAGCAGCTTAAACGCCCGGCGCATGAACACTGAAGCTTTCTTT. As protein: CASSLNARRMNTEAFF.

The chain uses TRBV11-1 and TRBJ2-1; 7 positions agree with TRBD1. This CDR3 has 14 amino acids. The V and J ends lost 4 bases and 12 bases, in that order; junction bases with no gene match: 12. Germline V lookup: CDR1 SGHAT, CDR2 FQDESV (reference sequence). The CDR3 spells CASSSPTGSLRQFF. DNA of the CDR3: TGTGCCAGCAGCTCGCCGACAGGGAGCTTACGGCAGTTCTTC.

In its sample, this clonotype was seen many times. The gene calls are TRBV5-1 and TRBJ1-3; 8 nucleotides line up with TRBD1. CDR1 is SGHRS and CDR2 is YFSETQ in the germline V gene. With V trimmed by 5 bases and J by 2 bases, 9 bases remained unmatched. The CDR3 sequence is 16 residues long. CDR3 DNA: TGCGCCAGCAGATTCTCGACAGGGGACCCTGGAAACACCATATATTTT. Amino acids: CASRFSTGDPGNTIYF.

The rearrangement joins TRBV6-6 to TRBJ1-1; tentative D call: TRBD1 (5 bases). The CDR3 loop spans 15 amino acids. Trimming took off 0 bases at V and 5 bases at J, with 13 bases between the two ends. Germline V gives CDR1 MNHNY, CDR2 SVGAGI (reference sequence). This CDR3 reads CASSYSSARETEAFF. CDR3 nucleotide sequence: TGTGCCAGCAGTTACTCGTCCGCCAGGGAAACTGAAGCTTTCTTT.

The chain combines TRBV2 with TRBJ1-6; no clear D gene. V was shortened by 3 bases and J by 16 bases, with 7 bases between the two germline ends. The V gene's germline CDR1 is SNHLY and CDR2 FYNNEI. The CDR3 covers 10 residues. The CDR3 DNA reads TGTGCCAGCAGTGACAGCCAACTCCACTTT. It codes for CASSDSQLHF. Supplemented by reference TRBV2 and TRBJ1-6, the full variable domain reads EPEVTQTPSHQVTQMGQEVILRCVPISNHLYFYWYRQILGQKVEFLVSFYNNEISEKSEIFDDQFSVERPDGSNFTLKIRSTKLEDSAMYFCASSDSQLHFGNGTRLTVT.

With regard to this clonotype: One end of the junction is discordant with germline, which a read error may explain. The chain has TRBV24-1 and TRBJ2-1, with 14 bases matching TRBD2. This CDR3 region has 16 residues. From germline, CDR1 is KGHDR and CDR2 SFDVKD. The CDR3 reads CASPPGTSGSRSEQSF. The DNA for the CDR3 is TGTGCCAGCCCCCCCGGGACTAGCGGGAGTCGCAGTGAGCAGTCCTTC.

The chain couples TRBV9 to TRBJ2-3; 8 bases are shared with TRBD2. With 3 bases clipped from V and 4 bases from J, the junction kept 4 bases outside the gene matches. The CDR3 contains 14 residues. Germline assignment: CDR1 SGDLS and CDR2 YYNGEE. CDR3 sequence (DNA): TGTGCCAGCAGCGCTTCCGGGGGGGCAGATACGCAGTATTTT. This gives the protein CASSASGGADTQYF.

The genes are TRBV15 and TRBJ1-1; TRBD1 matches at 9 bases. Unmatched junction bases numbered 4, after V lost 4 bases and J lost 7 bases. The length of the CDR3 is 13 residues. The germline gives CDR1 LNHNV, CDR2 YYDKDF (reference sequence). The CDR3 DNA reads TGTGCCACCAGCACGGGACAGGGTAGTGAAGCTTTCTTT. This sequence encodes CATSTGQGSEAFF.

The gene calls are TRBV20-1 and TRBJ2-1; the D gene could be TRBD1 or TRBD2 (5 bases each). The CDR3 runs to 12 residues. Germline lookup yields CDR1 DFQATT and CDR2 SNEGSKA (reference sequence). The germline V and J ends were trimmed by 5 bases and 7 bases, with 12 bases remaining between them. For the CDR3, the DNA is TGCAGTGCTTGGGACCAGGTGAATGAGCAGTTCTTC. Amino acids: CSAWDQVNEQFF.

This clonotype has a count of ten or more. The genes are TRBV5-1 and TRBJ2-7; D gene unclear. Germline values: CDR1 SGHRS, CDR2 YFSETQ. V was shortened by 0 bases and J by 6 bases, with 10 bases between the two germline ends. The CDR3 has 13 amino acids. CDR3 nucleotides: TGCGCCAGCAGCTTGGACAGACCCCTCGAGCAGTACTTC. This translates into CASSLDRPLEQYF.

The rearrangement joins TRBV9 to TRBJ2-6; D remains ambiguous. In germline, CDR1 is SGDLS, CDR2 YYNGEE. The CDR3 is 13 residues long. Trimming stripped 2 bases from V and 0 bases from J, with 0 bases between. The CDR3 sequence is CASSVSGANVLTF. CDR3 nucleotide sequence: TGTGCCAGCAGCGTCTCTGGGGCCAACGTCCTGACTTTC.

V usage is TRBV10-2 and J usage is TRBJ1-4; D remains ambiguous. The CDR3 totals 15 residues. Deletions cut 7 bases from V and 0 bases from J, with 12 bases between. Looked up from germline, CDR1 is WSHSY and CDR2 is SAAADI. The CDR3 is CASIRAGATNEKLFF. In nucleotides, the CDR3 is TGCGCCAGCATTCGGGCTGGGGCAACTAATGAAAAACTGTTTTTT.

This clonotype was counted only a few times. An end of the junction does not agree with germline; a read error may underlie this. The V call is TRBV10-3, the J call TRBJ2-5; D tentatively fits TRBD1 or TRBD2 (6 bases each). The V gene's germline CDR1 is ENHRY and CDR2 SYGVKD. This CDR3 region has 14 residues. DNA of the CDR3: TGTGCCAGCAGTTATCGGGGGCGCGGCGAGACCCAGTACTTC. As protein: CASSYRGRGETQYF.

CDR3 coding DNA: TGCGCCAGCAGCTCCCTCGCCGAGCAGTACTTC. It encodes CASSSLAEQYF. The rearrangement uses TRBV5-1 and TRBJ2-7; no definite D call. This CDR3 region has 11 residues. The germline gives CDR1 SGHRS, CDR2 YFSETQ. V dropped 3 bases and J dropped 6 bases, with 7 bases sitting between them. Full variable domain (outside the CDR3, taken from reference TRBV5-1 and TRBJ2-7): KAGVTQTPRYLIKTRGQQVTLSCSPISGHRSVSWYQQTPGQGLQFLFEYFSETQRNKGNFPGRFSGRQFSNSRSEMNVSTLELGDSALYLCASSSLAEQYFGPGTRLTVT.

V usage is TRBV7-4 and J usage is TRBJ1-5; D unclear. This CDR3 is 13 amino acids long. The germline CDR1 and CDR2 sequences are SGHVT and SQSDAQ. Deletions cut 1 base from V and 6 bases from J, with 7 bases between. DNA of the CDR3: TGTGCCAGCAGCTTAGATGAGGGTCAGCCCCAGCATTTT. Its protein is CASSLDEGQPQHF.

The chain carries TRBV7-9 and TRBJ1-1; TRBD1 is a possible D gene (6 bases). V gave up 1 base and J gave up 0 bases, with 9 bases separating them. From germline, CDR1 is SEHNR and CDR2 FQNEAQ (reference sequence). The CDR3 length is 15 residues. CDR3 loop: CASSLGRGMNTEAFF. The CDR3 bases are TGTGCCAGCAGCTTAGGAAGGGGGATGAACACTGAAGCTTTCTTT.

The chain carries TRBV7-2 and TRBJ1-1; weak D call: TRBD1 (6 bases). Trimming took 6 bases from V and 2 from J, leaving 10 bases between them. The CDR3 is made up of 13 amino acids. Germline lookup yields CDR1 SGHTA and CDR2 FQGNSA. Here the CDR3 DNA reads TGTGCCAGCAGTTACAGGGATAACACTGAAGCTTTCTTT. It yields the protein CASSYRDNTEAFF.